This T cell receptor (delta chain) comes out of a study of γδ T cells in repeated Plasmodium falciparum infection. Sequencing covered both gamma and delta TCR chains per sample. TCRdb re-called the multiplex PCR reads using CATT. This table has over 45,000 delta-chain clones, 1.6% appearing once. Bulk repertoires came from Vgamma9/Vdelta2+ or Vdelta2-negative gammadelta T cells flow-sorted from PBMC. About this clone: This likely stems from a read error, as it lies one base from a far larger clone. This sample also contains other DNA sequences that code for the same CDR3.

CDR3 length equals 17 residues. Germline CDR1 is TSWWSYY and CDR2 is QGS. No J gene call was made, and the V gene is TRDV1; the table assigns TRDD3, which was not confirmed against the DNA. Specimen: gamma-delta T cells from blood. The source of this sequence is a pool of human donors (malaria-infected and uninfected, not separated). The CDR3 DNA follows: TGTGCTCTTGGGGACCCCCCATTAGGCGGTAGCACCGATAAGCTCATCTTT. Protein sequence: CALGDPPLGGSTDKLIF.